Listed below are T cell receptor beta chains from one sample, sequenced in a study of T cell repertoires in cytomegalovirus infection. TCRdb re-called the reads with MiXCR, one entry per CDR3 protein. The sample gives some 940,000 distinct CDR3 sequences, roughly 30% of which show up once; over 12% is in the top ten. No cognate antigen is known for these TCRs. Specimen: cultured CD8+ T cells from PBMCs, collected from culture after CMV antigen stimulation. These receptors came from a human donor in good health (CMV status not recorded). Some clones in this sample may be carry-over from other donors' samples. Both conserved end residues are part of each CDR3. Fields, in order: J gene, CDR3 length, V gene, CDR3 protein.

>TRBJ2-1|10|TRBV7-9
CASSLLEQFF
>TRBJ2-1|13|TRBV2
CATKHTSVDEQFF
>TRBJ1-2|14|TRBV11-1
CASSLFGTGYGYTF
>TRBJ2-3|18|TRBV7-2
CASSLPHGLAGVGDTQYF
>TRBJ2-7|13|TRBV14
CASSQVPSYEQYF
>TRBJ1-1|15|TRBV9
CASSPDDRALTEAFF
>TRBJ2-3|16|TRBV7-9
CASSSTRDRTTDTQYF
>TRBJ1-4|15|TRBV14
CASSLYRGENEKLFF
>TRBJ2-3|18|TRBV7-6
CASSLTTPGQGNADTQYF
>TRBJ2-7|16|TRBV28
CASRRGLAELPYEQYF
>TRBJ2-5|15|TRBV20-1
CSARDLDGRQETQYF
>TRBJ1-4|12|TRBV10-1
CASSGPDEKLFF
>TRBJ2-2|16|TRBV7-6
CASSLAISADTGELFF
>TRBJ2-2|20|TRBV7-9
CASSLAPKRGALLNTGELFF
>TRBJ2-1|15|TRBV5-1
CASRGGTGDYNEQFF
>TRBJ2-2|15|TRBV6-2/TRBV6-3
CASSSYERRTGELFF
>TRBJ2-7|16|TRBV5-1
CASSSPRQEHPYEQYF
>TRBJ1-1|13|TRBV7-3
CASSQEPGHLAFF
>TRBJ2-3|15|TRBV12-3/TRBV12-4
CASSLVQGSTDTQYF
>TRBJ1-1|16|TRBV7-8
CASSFRGDSYHTEAFF
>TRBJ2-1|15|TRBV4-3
CASSPPGQGRNEQFF
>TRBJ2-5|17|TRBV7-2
CASSLDHPGFVKETQYF
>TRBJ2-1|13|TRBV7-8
CASSFAQPNEQFF
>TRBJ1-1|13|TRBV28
CASSLLQVTEAFF
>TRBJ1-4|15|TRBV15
CATTYTRSTNEKLFF
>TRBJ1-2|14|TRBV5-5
CASSLWSGDYGYTF
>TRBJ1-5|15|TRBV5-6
CASSKDRGQVQPQHF
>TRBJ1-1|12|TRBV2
CASSVKNTEAFF
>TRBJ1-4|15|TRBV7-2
CASSLRDRPNDELFF
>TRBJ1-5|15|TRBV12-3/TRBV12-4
CASSPPLGSNQPQHF
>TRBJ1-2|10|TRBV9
CASSPSRYTF